This T cell receptor (beta chain) was profiled in a study of post-analysis software for immune sequencing data (dated by TCRdb to the mid-2010s). Some background on the complete study: The recorded disease courses included relapsing-remitting, secondary progressive and progressive-relapsing multiple sclerosis, and some patients had no subtype annotation. The patient repertoires were compared against 11 previously published healthy control repertoires obtained from donors aged 6 to 25 years. A subset of samples was prepared in parallel using single-end sample barcoding, then pooled and co-amplified after Illumina adapter ligation. The full study reports these points: The control group was slightly older than the multiple sclerosis patient group. Patients showed significantly higher frequencies than controls for about 5 TRBV segments, among them TRBV5-6, TRBV5-1 and TRBV20-1. Strong co-clustering of samples prepared in the same batch was shown by direct clustering with F measure, prompting a batch-effect correction. Normalized Chao1 diversity was significantly lower in multiple sclerosis patients than controls, suggesting substantial peripheral T-cell clonal expansion.

Preparation of the library involved PCR. Sequencing relied on an Illumina HiSeq 2500. Unique molecular identifiers were incorporated into TCR beta cDNA libraries to reduce PCR and sequencing biases. Per 1 to 10 million input T cells, roughly 500,000 cDNA molecules were obtained, such that each molecule approximated one T cell. Patient libraries were prepared and sequenced with the same protocol used for the earlier healthy control dataset. Within a given batch, samples were prepared together, multiplexed and sequenced on the same HiSeq lane. As for the original processing: MIGEC was used to process the raw barcoded reads, and molecular identifier groups with only a single read were discarded before consensus assembly and CDR3 extraction. Clonotype tables were post-analysed with VDJtools, normalizing diversity by down-sampling all datasets to the smallest sample size. Repertoire overlap clustering matched CDR3 amino acid but not nucleotide sequences to correct batch-related cross-sample contamination. TCRdb ran its own pipeline on the public reads, namely fastp trimming at Q25 and MiXCR clone calling, and kept in-frame beta chains. CDR3 protein duplicates are merged, each entry listing the most common genes and DNA. None of the V and J calls come from the authors' own analysis; TCRdb made them. The sample table contains more than 450,000 distinct CDR3 sequences; only one count was recorded for 30% to 40% of them. The ten largest clones capture 4.5% to 7.5% of the sample.

From the cysteine through the phenylalanine, the CDR3 covers 15 amino acids. Of the read, only the CDR3 DNA is kept; its 45 bases are in frame from base 1. A distance of 9 bases separates the germline ends of V and J, which lose 2 bases and 0 bases respectively. CDR1 and CDR2, looked up from the germline V gene (reference sequence), are MNHEY and SMNVEV. Of note for this clonotype: What this receptor recognizes is not known. No clone much larger than this one lies a single base away; base qualities are absent.

To demonstrate the VDJtools post-analysis software, TCR beta repertoires were profiled from the peripheral blood of more than ten young patients with multiple sclerosis. The multiple sclerosis patients were children and adolescents between about 6 and 16 years of age. The chain is made from TRBV27 and TRBJ2-3, with no confidently assigned D gene. The sample taken for sequencing was blood. The TCR comes from a girl between 2 and 17 years old with multiple sclerosis. The CDR3 reads as follows: CASSLIFSSTDTQYF. The nucleotides read TGTGCCAGCAGTTTAATATTCTCGAGCACAGATACGCAGTATTTT.